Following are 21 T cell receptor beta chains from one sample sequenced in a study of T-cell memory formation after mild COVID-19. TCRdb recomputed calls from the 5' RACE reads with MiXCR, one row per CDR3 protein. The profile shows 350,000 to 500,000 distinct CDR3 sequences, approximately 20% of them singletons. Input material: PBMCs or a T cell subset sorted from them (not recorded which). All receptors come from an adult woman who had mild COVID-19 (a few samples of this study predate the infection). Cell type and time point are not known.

The CDR3 DNA is TGTGCCAGTAGTATCGGATATAGCGACTCCTACGAGCAGTACTTC. Translating it yields CASSIGYSDSYEQYF. The chain is built from TRBV19 and TRBJ2-7, with TRBD2 as a possible D gene (5 bases). The CDR3 length is 15 residues. V was clipped by 3 bases and J by 0 bases, with 12 bases between them. CDR1 is LNHDA and CDR2 is SQIVND in the germline V gene (reference sequence).

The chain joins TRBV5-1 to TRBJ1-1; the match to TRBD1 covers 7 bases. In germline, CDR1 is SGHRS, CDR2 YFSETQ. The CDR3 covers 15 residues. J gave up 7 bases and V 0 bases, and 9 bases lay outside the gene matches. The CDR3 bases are TGCGCCAGCAGCTTGGCTCCCGCCAGGGGGGTTGAAGCTTTCTTT. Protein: CASSLAPARGVEAFF.

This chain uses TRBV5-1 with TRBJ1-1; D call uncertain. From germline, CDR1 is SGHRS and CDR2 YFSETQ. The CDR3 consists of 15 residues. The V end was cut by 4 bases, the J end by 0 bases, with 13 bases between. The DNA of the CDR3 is TGCGCCAGCAGCGATGGGCAGGCTATGAACACTGAAGCTTTCTTT. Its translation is CASSDGQAMNTEAFF.

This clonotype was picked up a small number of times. DNA of the CDR3: TGCGCCAGCAGCTTGTATTTGTCAGGGGGGAATGAGCAGTTCTTC. Translating gives CASSLYLSGGNEQFF. The chain links TRBV5-1 to TRBJ2-1, with D tentatively TRBD1 (7 bases). CDR3 length equals 15 residues. The germline gives CDR1 SGHRS, CDR2 YFSETQ. V was pared by 1 base and J by 7 bases, with 15 bases between. Full variable domain (outside the CDR3, taken from reference TRBV5-1 and TRBJ2-1): KAGVTQTPRYLIKTRGQQVTLSCSPISGHRSVSWYQQTPGQGLQFLFEYFSETQRNKGNFPGRFSGRQFSNSRSEMNVSTLELGDSALYLCASSLYLSGGNEQFFGPGTRLTVL.

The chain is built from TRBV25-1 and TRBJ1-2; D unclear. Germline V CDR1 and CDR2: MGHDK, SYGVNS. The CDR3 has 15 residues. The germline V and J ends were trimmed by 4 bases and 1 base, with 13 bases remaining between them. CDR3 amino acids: CASSAIGSLNYGYTF. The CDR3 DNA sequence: TGTGCCAGCAGTGCGATTGGCAGCCTTAACTATGGCTACACCTTC.

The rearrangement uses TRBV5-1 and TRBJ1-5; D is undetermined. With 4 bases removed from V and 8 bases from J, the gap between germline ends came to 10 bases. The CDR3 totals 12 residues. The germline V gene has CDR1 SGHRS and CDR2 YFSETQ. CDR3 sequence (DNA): TGCGCCAGCAGCCTAGACGGCGAGCCCCAGCATTTT. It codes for CASSLDGEPQHF.

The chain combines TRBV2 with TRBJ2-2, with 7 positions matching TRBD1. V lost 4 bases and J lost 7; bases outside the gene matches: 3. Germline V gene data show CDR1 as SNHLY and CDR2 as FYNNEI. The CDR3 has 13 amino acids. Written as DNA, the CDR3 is TGTGCCAGCAGTGTCCGACAGGGCGGGGAGCTGTTTTTT. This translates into CASSVRQGGELFF. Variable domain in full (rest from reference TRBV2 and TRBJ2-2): EPEVTQTPSHQVTQMGQEVILRCVPISNHLYFYWYRQILGQKVEFLVSFYNNEISEKSEIFDDQFSVERPDGSNFTLKIRSTKLEDSAMYFCASSVRQGGELFFGEGSRLTVL.

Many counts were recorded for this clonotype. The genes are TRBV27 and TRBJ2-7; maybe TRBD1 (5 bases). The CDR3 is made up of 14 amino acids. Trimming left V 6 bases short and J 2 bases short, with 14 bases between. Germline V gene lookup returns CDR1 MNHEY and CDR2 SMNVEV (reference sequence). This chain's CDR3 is CASRKQVAPYEQYF. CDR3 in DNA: TGTGCCAGCAGAAAACAGGTCGCGCCCTACGAGCAGTACTTC.

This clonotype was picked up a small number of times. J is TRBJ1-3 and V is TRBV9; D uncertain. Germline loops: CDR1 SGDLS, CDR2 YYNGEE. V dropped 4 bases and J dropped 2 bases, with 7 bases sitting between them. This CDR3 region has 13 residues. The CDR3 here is CASSSSPGNTIYF. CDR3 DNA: TGTGCCAGCAGCTCTTCACCTGGAAACACCATATATTTT.

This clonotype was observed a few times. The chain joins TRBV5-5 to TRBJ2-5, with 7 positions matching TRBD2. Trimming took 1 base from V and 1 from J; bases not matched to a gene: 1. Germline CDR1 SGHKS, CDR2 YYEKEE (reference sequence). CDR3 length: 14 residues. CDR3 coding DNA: TGTGCCAGCAGCTTGCCTAGCGGCCAAGAGACCCAGTACTTC. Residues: CASSLPSGQETQYF. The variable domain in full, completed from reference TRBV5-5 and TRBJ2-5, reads DAGVTQSPTHLIKTRGQQVTLRCSPISGHKSVSWYQQVLGQGPQFIFQYYEKEERGRGNFPDRFSARQFPNYSSELNVNALLLGDSALYLCASSLPSGQETQYFGPGTRLLVL.

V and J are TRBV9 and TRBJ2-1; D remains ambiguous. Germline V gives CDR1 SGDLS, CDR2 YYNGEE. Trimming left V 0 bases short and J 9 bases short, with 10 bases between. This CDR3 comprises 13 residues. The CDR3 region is CASSVVTLGEQFF. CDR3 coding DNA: TGTGCCAGCAGCGTAGTAACCCTCGGTGAGCAGTTCTTC. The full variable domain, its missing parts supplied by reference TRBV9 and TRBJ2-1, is DSGVTQTPKHLITATGQRVTLRCSPRSGDLSVYWYQQSLDQGLQFLIQYYNGEERAKGNILERFSAQQFPDLHSELNLSSLELGDSALYFCASSVVTLGEQFFGPGTRLTVL.

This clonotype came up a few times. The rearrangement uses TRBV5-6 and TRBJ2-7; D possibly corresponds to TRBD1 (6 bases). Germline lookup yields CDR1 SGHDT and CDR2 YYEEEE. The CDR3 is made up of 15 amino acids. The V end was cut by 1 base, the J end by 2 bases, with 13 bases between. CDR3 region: CASSLRFGQTYEQYF. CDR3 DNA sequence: TGTGCCAGCAGCTTGAGGTTTGGACAGACCTACGAGCAGTACTTC.

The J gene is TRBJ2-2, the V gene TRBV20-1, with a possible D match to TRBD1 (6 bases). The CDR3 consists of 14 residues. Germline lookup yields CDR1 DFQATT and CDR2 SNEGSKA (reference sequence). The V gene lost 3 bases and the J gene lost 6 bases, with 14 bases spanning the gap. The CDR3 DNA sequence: TGCAGTGCTAGCCCCTCTACAGGGCCCGGGGAGCTGTTTTTT. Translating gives CSASPSTGPGELFF.

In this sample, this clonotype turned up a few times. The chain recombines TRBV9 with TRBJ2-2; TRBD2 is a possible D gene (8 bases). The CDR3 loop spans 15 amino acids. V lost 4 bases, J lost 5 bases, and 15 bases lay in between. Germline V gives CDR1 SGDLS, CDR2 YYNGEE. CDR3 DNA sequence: TGTGCCAGCAGCCCTCGGGAGGGGGCGACCGGGGAGCTGTTTTTT. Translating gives CASSPREGATGELFF.

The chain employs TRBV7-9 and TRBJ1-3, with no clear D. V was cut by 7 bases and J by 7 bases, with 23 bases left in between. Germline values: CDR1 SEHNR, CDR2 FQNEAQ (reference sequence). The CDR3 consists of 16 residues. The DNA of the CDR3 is TGTGCCAGCACCCCCAGTTCGGGTCCCTCTTGGAACACCATATATTTT. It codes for CASTPSSGPSWNTIYF.

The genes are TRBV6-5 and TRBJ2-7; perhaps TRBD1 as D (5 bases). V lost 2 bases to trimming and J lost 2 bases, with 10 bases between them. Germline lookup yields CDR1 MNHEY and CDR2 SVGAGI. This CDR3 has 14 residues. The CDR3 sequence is CASSYQGLPYEQYF. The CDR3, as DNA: TGTGCCAGCAGTTACCAGGGCCTCCCCTACGAGCAGTACTTC.

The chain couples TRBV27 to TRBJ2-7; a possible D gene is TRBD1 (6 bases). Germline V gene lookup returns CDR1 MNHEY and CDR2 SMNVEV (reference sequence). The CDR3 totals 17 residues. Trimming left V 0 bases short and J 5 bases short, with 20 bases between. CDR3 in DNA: TGTGCCAGCAGTTTATCCGTACACGTACAGGGTGTGGACGAGCAGTACTTC. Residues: CASSLSVHVQGVDEQYF.

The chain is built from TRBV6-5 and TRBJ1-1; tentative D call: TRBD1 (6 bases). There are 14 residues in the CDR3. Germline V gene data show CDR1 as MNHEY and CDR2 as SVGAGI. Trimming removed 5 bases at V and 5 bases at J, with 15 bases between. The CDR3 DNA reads TGTGCCAGCAGTCAGGACAGCTCAACGACTGAAGCTTTCTTT. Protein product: CASSQDSSTTEAFF.

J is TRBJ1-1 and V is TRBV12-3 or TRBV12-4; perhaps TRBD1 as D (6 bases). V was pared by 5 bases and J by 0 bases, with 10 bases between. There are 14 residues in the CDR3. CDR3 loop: CASSGGQLNTEAFF. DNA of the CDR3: TGTGCCAGCAGTGGAGGACAGTTGAACACTGAAGCTTTCTTT.

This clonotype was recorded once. CDR3 sequence reads: CAWSAHTGGASEAFF. For the CDR3, the DNA is TGTGCCTGGAGTGCACATACAGGGGGCGCCTCTGAAGCTTTCTTT. The chain uses TRBV30 and TRBJ1-1, with 9 nucleotides matching TRBD1. The CDR3 has 15 residues. The germline V gene has CDR1 GTSNPN and CDR2 SVGIG (reference sequence). The V gene end was trimmed by 1 base and the J gene end by 6 bases; junction bases not matched to a gene: 9.

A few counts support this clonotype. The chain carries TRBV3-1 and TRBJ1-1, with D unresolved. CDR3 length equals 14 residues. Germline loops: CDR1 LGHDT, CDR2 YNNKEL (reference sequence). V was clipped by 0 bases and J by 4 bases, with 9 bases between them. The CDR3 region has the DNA TGTGCCAGCAGCCAAGATCATCGGGGCACTGAAGCTTTCTTT. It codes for CASSQDHRGTEAFF.